These 2 T cell receptor beta chains share one sample of origin, sequenced in a study of technical replicates of blood from several donors. Method: immunoSEQ multiplex PCR; TCRdb's copy keeps in-frame clones and lacks some. The sample includes tens of thousands of clones, roughly 94% of them seen just once. The sequencing input was T cells isolated from PBMCs. The origin of the receptors is a human donor in good health.

Worth noting for this clone: Relative to the germline gene, one junction end is altered; a read error may explain this. The chain joins TRBV7-7 to TRBJ2-2, with D perhaps TRBD1 (6 bases). CDR1 and CDR2 (germline): SSHAT, FNYEAQ (reference sequence). The CDR3 totals 16 residues. CDR3 sequence (DNA): TGTGCTAGCACCATAAGTGGGGGCGCGAACACCGGGGAGCTGTTTTTT. Protein sequence: CASTISGGANTGELFF.

This chain uses TRBV5-1 with TRBJ2-3; D gene ambiguous. V lost 1 base to trimming and J lost 4 bases, with 16 bases between them. The CDR3 runs to 16 residues. Per the germline V gene, CDR1 is SGHRS and CDR2 is YFSETQ. CDR3 in amino acids: CASSLSGGALPDTQYF. The CDR3 DNA follows: TGCGCCAGCAGCTTGTCTGGTGGAGCTCTCCCAGATACGCAGTATTTT. Supplemented by reference TRBV5-1 and TRBJ2-3, the full variable domain reads KAGVTQTPRYLIKTRGQQVTLSCSPISGHRSVSWYQQTPGQGLQFLFEYFSETQRNKGNFPGRFSGRQFSNSRSEMNVSTLELGDSALYLCASSLSGGALPDTQYFGPGTRLTVL.